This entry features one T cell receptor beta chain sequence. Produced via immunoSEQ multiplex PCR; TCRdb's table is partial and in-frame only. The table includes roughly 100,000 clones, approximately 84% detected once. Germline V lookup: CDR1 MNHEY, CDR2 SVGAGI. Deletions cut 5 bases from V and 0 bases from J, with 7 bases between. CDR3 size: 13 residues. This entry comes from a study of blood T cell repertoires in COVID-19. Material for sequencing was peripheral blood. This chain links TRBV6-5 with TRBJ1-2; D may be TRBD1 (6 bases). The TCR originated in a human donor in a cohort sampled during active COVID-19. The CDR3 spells CASSRTANYGYTF. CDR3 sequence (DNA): TGTGCCAGCAGTCGGACAGCTAACTATGGCTACACCTTC.